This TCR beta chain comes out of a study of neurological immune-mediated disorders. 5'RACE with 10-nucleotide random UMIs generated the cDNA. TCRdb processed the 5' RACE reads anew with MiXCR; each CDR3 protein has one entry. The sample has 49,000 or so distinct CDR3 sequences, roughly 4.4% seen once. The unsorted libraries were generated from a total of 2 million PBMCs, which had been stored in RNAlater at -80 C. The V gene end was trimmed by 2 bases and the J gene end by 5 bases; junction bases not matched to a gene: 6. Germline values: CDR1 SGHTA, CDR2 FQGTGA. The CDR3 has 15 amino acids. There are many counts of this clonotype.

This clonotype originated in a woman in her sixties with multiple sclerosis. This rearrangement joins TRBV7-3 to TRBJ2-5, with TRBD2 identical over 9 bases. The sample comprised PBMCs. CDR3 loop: CASSLAGGPWETQYF. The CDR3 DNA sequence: TGTGCCAGCAGCTTAGCGGGGGGGCCGTGGGAGACCCAGTACTTC.